This record concerns one TCR beta chain sequence. Antigen unknown. This sample was taken from a study of Ad26.COV2.S vaccination and SARS-CoV-2 variants. On the study more broadly: Donor was in the COV1001 Ad26.COV2.S trial arm.

Measured with immunoSEQ multiplex PCR; TCRdb has only the in-frame clones, and not every one. The sample contains about 350,000 clones, roughly 84% of which appear only once. Broader study findings: The study found similar non-spike TCR breadth in vaccine and placebo recipients. Spike-specific TCR breadth was greater after Ad26.COV2.S than placebo.

This CDR3 is 13 amino acids long. Trimming removed 2 bases at V and 6 bases at J, with 9 bases between. Germline CDR1 and CDR2: MGHRA and YSYEKL. The treatment denotes: about 20 received Ad26.COV2.S at low or high dose, single or two shots; roughly five received placebo; per-sample allocation not given. Sampling was done on day 63 after the first vaccine or placebo injection. Source: peripheral blood, taken in a trial of Ad26.COV2.S vaccine versus placebo. This TCR was sampled from a person aged 18-60 years who received the Ad26.COV2.S COVID-19 vaccine or a placebo. This chain connects TRBV4-1 to TRBJ2-3, with D perhaps TRBD2 (6 bases). The CDR3: CASSQKEGDTQYF. In DNA form, the CDR3 reads TGCGCCAGCAGCCAAAAGGAGGGGGATACGCAGTATTTT.